The 11 T cell receptor beta chains reported below all come from one sample, sequenced in a study of T-cell reconstitution after alpha-beta-depleted transplantation in children. This sample's TCRbeta library carried unique molecular identifier barcodes. Each CDR3 protein gets one entry after TCRdb re-called the PCR reads with MiXCR. Counted here are almost 250,000 distinct CDR3 sequences, roughly 25% occurring once; the ten biggest clones make up roughly 2.6%. The specimen was PBMCs, collected before TCRalphabeta/CD19-depleted stem cell transplant. The receptor set was obtained from a girl aged 2-10 years with Fanconi anemia, due to receive a stem cell transplant.

This clonotype appeared many times. The CDR3 region has the DNA TGCAGCGTTGAAGATCGGTCATCAGACACCTACGAGCAGTACTTC. Encoded protein: CSVEDRSSDTYEQYF. The chain uses TRBV29-1 and TRBJ2-7; no definite D call. The germline CDR1 and CDR2 sequences are SQVTM and ANQGSEA. This CDR3 contains 15 residues. Trimming took 0 bases from V and 2 from J, leaving 14 bases between them.

The V gene is TRBV7-7, the J gene TRBJ2-3; D is ambiguous. Germline CDR1 is SSHAT and CDR2 is FNYEAQ (reference sequence). The CDR3 sequence is 14 residues long. Trimming took 5 bases from V and 4 from J, leaving 13 bases between them. In DNA form, the CDR3 reads TGTGCCAGCAGCCTTAGTCCCCGTTCAGATACGCAGTATTTT. It yields the protein CASSLSPRSDTQYF.

This clonotype has ten or more counts. The chain joins TRBV5-1 to TRBJ2-5; D unclear. From germline, CDR1 is SGHRS and CDR2 YFSETQ. The CDR3 runs 12 residues. Trimming pared 4 bases from V and 3 bases from J, leaving 7 bases between. CDR3 DNA sequence: TGCGCCAGCAGCAGACCCGAAGAGACCCAGTACTTC. This encodes CASSRPEETQYF. The full variable domain, completed using reference TRBV5-1 and TRBJ2-5, is KAGVTQTPRYLIKTRGQQVTLSCSPISGHRSVSWYQQTPGQGLQFLFEYFSETQRNKGNFPGRFSGRQFSNSRSEMNVSTLELGDSALYLCASSRPEETQYFGPGTRLLVL.

This clonotype was detected a few times. The chain couples TRBV29-1 to TRBJ2-7, with TRBD1 matching 9 bases. J gave up 3 bases and V 5 bases, and 5 bases lay outside the gene matches. Germline V CDR1 and CDR2: SQVTM, ANQGSEA. The CDR3 is 13 residues long. The CDR3 spells CSVLKTGGYEQYF. The CDR3 DNA is TGCAGCGTTCTAAAGACAGGGGGCTACGAGCAGTACTTC.

V usage is TRBV11-3 and J usage is TRBJ1-1; D may be TRBD1 (5 bases). The CDR3 runs to 15 residues. In germline, CDR1 is SGHNT, CDR2 YENEEA. Trimming shortened V by 0 bases and J by 0 bases, and 8 bases separated the two germline ends. The chain's CDR3 is CASSLEDRVNTEAFF. CDR3 DNA: TGTGCCAGCAGCTTAGAAGACAGAGTGAACACTGAAGCTTTCTTT. The entire variable domain, with the rest obtained from reference TRBV11-3 and TRBJ1-1, is as follows: EAGVVQSPRYKIIEKKQPVAFWCNPISGHNTLYWYLQNLGQGPELLIRYENEEAVDDSQLPKDRFSAERLKGVDSTLKIQPAELGDSAVYLCASSLEDRVNTEAFFGQGTRLTVV.

In its sample, this clonotype was seen many times. J is TRBJ2-3 and V is TRBV13; D not certain. This CDR3 is built from 11 residues. Trimming cost V 7 bases and J 7 bases, with 9 bases left between them. CDR1 is PRHDT, CDR2 FYEKMQ, per germline (reference sequence). The CDR3 spells CASKYENTQYF. The CDR3 DNA sequence: TGTGCCAGCAAATATGAGAATACGCAGTATTTT.

This clonotype has ten or more counts. CDR3 loop: CATSPHPLAGDIGYNEQFF. The CDR3 DNA reads as TGTGCCACCAGCCCTCACCCTCTAGCGGGAGATATAGGCTACAATGAGCAGTTCTTC. This chain uses TRBV15 with TRBJ2-1; 10 bases align to TRBD2. With V trimmed by 5 bases and J by 3 bases, 16 bases remained unmatched. The CDR3 is made up of 19 amino acids. In germline, CDR1 is LNHNV, CDR2 YYDKDF (reference sequence).

This chain joins TRBV11-2 and TRBJ2-7; TRBD2 agrees at 10 bases. The junction had 4 bases not matched to a gene; V was cut back by 5 bases and J by 3 bases. Per the germline V gene, CDR1 is SGHAT and CDR2 is FQNNGV. The CDR3 is 14 residues long. In DNA form, the CDR3 reads TGTGCCAGCAGCGTTCGACTAGCGGGCTACGAGCAGTACTTC. Translation gives CASSVRLAGYEQYF.

The table lists this clonotype with a few counts. This chain joins TRBV29-1 and TRBJ2-2; 7 bases align to TRBD2. The CDR3 is made up of 13 amino acids. V was pared by 5 bases and J by 4 bases, with 4 bases of the junction left unmatched. Germline V CDR1 and CDR2: SQVTM, ANQGSEA. CDR3 DNA: TGCAGCGTTCCCGGACTAGGCACCGGGGAGCTGTTTTTT. This gives the protein CSVPGLGTGELFF.

This clonotype was found a few times. V is TRBV5-4 and J is TRBJ2-2; D unresolved. Between the trimmed V and J ends, which lost 0 bases and 1 base, there was a span of 10 bases. Looked up from germline, CDR1 is SGHNT and CDR2 is YYREEE (reference sequence). The CDR3 totals 16 residues. The CDR3 loop reads CASSLGQARNTGELFF. CDR3 nucleotides: TGTGCCAGCAGCTTGGGTCAGGCGCGGAACACCGGGGAGCTGTTTTTT.

The rearrangement joins TRBV20-1 to TRBJ2-6, with 8 bases that match TRBD1. Germline values: CDR1 DFQATT, CDR2 SNEGSKA (reference sequence). This CDR3 has 17 amino acids. V trimming: 1 base; J trimming: 4 bases; junction bases outside the gene matches: 9. The CDR3 DNA is TGCAGTGCTAGAGTCGCGGGCAGGGGGCTGGGGGCCAACGTCCTGACTTTC. It is translated as CSARVAGRGLGANVLTF.